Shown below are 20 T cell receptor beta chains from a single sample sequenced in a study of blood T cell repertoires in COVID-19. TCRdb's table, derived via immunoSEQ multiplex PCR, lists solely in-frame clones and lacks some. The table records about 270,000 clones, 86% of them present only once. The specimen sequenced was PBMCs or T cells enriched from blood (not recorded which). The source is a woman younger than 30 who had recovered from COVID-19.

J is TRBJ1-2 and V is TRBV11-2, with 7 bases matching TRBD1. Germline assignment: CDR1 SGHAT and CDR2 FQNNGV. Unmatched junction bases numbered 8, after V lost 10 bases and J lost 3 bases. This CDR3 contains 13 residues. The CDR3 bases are TGTGCCAACAACAGGGGTTGGGACTATGGCTACACCTTC. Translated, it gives CANNRGWDYGYTF.

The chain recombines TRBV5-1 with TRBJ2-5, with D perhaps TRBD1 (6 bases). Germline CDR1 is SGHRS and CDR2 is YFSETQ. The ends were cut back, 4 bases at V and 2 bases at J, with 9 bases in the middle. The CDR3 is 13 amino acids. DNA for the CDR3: TGCGCCAGCAGCCCTGACAGGCAAGAGACCCAGTACTTC. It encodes CASSPDRQETQYF.

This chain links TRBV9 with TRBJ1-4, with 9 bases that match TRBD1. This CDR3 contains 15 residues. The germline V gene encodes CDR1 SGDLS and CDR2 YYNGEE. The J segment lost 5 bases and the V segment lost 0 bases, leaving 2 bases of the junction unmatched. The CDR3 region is CASSVEQGANEKLFF. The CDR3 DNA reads TGTGCCAGCAGCGTAGAACAGGGGGCGAATGAAAAACTGTTTTTT.

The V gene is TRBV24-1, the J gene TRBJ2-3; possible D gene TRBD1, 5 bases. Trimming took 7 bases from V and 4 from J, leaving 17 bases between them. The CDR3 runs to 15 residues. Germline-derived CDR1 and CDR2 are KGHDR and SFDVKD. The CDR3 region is CATSVAQGGADTQYF. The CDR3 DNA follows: TGTGCCACCAGCGTGGCCCAGGGTGGAGCAGATACGCAGTATTTT.

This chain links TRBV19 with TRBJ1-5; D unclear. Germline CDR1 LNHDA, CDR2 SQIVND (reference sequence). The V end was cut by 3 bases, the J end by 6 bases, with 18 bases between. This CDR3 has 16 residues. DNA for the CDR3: TGTGCCAGTAGTATTGGTGTCGGCAGGAGGTCTCAGCCCCAGCATTTT. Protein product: CASSIGVGRRSQPQHF.

The CDR3 loop reads CASSLAGGAPTDTQYF. DNA for the CDR3: TGTGCCAGCAGCTTAGCGGGGGGCGCTCCCACAGATACGCAGTATTTT. This rearrangement joins TRBV13 to TRBJ2-3, with D possibly TRBD2 on 7 matching bases. Germline-derived CDR1 and CDR2 are PRHDT and FYEKMQ (reference sequence). V gave up 1 base and J gave up 2 bases, with 13 bases separating them. The CDR3 spans 16 residues.

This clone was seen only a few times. CDR3 in amino acids: CASSLTGTGEQGYGYTF. The DNA of the CDR3 is TGCGCCAGCAGCTTGACCGGGACAGGGGAACAGGGTTATGGCTACACCTTC. The chain employs TRBV5-1 and TRBJ1-2; TRBD1 matches at 10 bases. Germline-derived CDR1 and CDR2 are SGHRS and YFSETQ. J lost 5 bases, V lost 1 base, and 11 bases had no gene match. The CDR3 is 17 residues long.

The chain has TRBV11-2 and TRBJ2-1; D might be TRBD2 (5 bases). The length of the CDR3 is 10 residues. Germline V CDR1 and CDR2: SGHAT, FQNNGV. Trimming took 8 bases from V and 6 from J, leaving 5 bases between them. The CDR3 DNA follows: TGTGCCAGCGGAGGCAATGAGCAGTTCTTC. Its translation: CASGGNEQFF.

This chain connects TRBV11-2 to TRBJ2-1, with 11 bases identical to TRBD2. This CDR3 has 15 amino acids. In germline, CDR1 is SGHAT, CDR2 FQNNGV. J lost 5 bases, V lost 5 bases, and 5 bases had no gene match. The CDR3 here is CASSPGTSGNNEQFF. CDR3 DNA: TGTGCCAGCAGCCCAGGGACTAGCGGAAACAATGAGCAGTTCTTC.

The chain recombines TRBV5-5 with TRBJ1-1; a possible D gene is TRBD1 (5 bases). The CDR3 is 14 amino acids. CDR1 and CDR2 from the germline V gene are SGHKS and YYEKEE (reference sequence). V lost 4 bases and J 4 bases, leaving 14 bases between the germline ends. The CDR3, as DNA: TGTGCCAGCAGCCGTCAGACAGACTCCACTGAAGCTTTCTTT. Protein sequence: CASSRQTDSTEAFF.

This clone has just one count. CDR3 nucleotides: TGTGCCACCAGTGATTTTGGGGCTGAGTGGGAGACCCAGTACTTC. Translating gives CATSDFGAEWETQYF. The chain is built from TRBV24-1 and TRBJ2-5, with D possibly being TRBD1 (5 bases). Trimming pared 1 base from V and 5 bases from J, leaving 13 bases between. The CDR3 loop spans 15 amino acids. Germline CDR1 KGHDR, CDR2 SFDVKD.

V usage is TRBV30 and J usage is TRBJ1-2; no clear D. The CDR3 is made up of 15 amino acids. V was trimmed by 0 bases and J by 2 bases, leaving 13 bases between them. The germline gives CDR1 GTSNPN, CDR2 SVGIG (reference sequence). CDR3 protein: CAWSVSLQMNYGYTF. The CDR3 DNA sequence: TGTGCCTGGAGTGTATCTCTTCAGATGAACTATGGCTACACCTTC.

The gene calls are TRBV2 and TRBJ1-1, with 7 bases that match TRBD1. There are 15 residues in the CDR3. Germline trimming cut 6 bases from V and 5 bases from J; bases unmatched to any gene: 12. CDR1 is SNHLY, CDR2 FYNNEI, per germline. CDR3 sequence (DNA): TGTGCCAGCAGAGGAAGTACAGGGGACTGGACTGAAGCTTTCTTT. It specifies CASRGSTGDWTEAFF.

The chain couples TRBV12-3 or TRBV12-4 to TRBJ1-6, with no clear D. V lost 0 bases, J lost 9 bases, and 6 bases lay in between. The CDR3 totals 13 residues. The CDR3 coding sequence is TGTGCCAGCAGTTTAGCGGAGGGTTCACCCCTCCACTTT. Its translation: CASSLAEGSPLHF.

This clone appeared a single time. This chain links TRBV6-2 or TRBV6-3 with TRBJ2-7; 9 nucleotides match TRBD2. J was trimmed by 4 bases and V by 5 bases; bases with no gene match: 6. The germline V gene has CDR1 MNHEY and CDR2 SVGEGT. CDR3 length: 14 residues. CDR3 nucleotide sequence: TGTGCCAGCAGTGCCTATAGCGGGAGTTACGAGCAGTACTTC. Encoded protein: CASSAYSGSYEQYF.

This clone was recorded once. CDR3 bases: TGCGCCAGCAGCTTAACTGGACCGGGACTAGCGGGAGAGGTCTACGAGCAGTACTTC. Its translation: CASSLTGPGLAGEVYEQYF. V is TRBV5-1 and J is TRBJ2-7, with TRBD2 matching 14 bases. The CDR3 is 19 amino acids. J lost 3 bases, V lost 2 bases, and 13 bases had no gene match. Germline V gives CDR1 SGHRS, CDR2 YFSETQ.

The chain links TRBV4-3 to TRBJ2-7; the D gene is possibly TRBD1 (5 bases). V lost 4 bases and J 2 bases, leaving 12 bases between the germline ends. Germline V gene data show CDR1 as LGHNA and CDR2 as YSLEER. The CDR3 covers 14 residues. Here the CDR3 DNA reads TGCGCCAGCAGCCTAAAAAGGGGTCCCTACGAGCAGTACTTC. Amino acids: CASSLKRGPYEQYF.

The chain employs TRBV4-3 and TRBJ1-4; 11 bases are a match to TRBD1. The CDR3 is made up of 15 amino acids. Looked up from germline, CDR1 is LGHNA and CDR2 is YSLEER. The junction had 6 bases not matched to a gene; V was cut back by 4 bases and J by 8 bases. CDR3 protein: CASSPDRGRREKLFF. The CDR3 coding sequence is TGCGCCAGCAGCCCGGACAGGGGGCGCCGGGAAAAACTGTTTTTT.

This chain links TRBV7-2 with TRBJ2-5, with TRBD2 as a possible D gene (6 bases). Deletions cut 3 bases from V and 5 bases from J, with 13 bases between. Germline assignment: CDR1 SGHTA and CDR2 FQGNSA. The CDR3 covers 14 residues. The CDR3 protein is CASSLFGGAETQYF. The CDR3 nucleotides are TGTGCCAGCAGCTTGTTCGGGGGAGCCGAGACCCAGTACTTC.

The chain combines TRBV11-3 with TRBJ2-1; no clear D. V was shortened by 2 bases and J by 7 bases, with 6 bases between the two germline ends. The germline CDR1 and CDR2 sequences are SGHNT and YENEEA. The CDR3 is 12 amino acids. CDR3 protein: CASSLQWNEQFF. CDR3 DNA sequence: TGTGCCAGCAGCTTACAGTGGAATGAGCAGTTCTTC.